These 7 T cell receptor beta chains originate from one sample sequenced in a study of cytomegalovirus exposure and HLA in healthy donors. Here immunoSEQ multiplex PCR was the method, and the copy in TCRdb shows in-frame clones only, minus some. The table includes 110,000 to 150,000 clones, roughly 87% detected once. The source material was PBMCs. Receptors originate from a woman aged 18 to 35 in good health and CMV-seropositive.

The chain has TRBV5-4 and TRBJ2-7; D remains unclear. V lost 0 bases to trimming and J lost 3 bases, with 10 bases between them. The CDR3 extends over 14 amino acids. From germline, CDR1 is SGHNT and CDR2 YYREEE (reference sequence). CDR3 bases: TGTGCCAGCAGCTTGGGGTCTACGGGCTACGAGCAGTACTTC. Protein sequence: CASSLGSTGYEQYF.

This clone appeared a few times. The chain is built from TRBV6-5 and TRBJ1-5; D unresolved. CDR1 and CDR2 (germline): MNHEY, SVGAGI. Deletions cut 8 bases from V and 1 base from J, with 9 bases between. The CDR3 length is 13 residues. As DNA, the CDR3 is TGTGCCAGCTCCCCGAGGAGCAATCAGCCCCAGCATTTT. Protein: CASSPRSNQPQHF.

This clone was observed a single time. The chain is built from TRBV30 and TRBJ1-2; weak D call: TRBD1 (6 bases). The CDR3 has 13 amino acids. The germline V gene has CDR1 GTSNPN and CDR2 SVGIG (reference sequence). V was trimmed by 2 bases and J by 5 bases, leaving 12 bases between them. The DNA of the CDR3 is TGTGCCTGGAGTCGGGGGGCACTTTATGGCTACACCTTC. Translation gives CAWSRGALYGYTF.

The CDR3 reads CASSVGGAIADTQYF. CDR3 sequence (DNA): TGTGCCAGCAGCGTAGGGGGAGCGATCGCAGATACGCAGTATTTT. The V and J genes are TRBV9 and TRBJ2-3; perhaps TRBD2 as D (5 bases). The V and J ends lost 0 bases and 4 bases respectively, with 12 bases between them. Germline CDR1 and CDR2: SGDLS and YYNGEE. The CDR3 spans 15 residues.

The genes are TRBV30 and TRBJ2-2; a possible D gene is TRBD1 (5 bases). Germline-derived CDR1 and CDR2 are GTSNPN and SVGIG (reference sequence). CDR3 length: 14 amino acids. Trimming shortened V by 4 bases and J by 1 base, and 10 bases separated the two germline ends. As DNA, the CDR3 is TGTGCCTGGACCTATACAGGGAACACCGGGGAGCTGTTTTTT. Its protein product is CAWTYTGNTGELFF.

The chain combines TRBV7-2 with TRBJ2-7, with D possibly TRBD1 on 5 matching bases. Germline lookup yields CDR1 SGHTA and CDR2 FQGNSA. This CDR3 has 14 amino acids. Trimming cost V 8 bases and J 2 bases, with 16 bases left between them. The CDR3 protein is CASAITRQPYEQYF. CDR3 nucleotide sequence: TGTGCCAGCGCTATTACCCGACAGCCCTACGAGCAGTACTTC.

The CDR3 bases are TGCGCCAGCAGCTTGTTGGGGCCGGTCGAGCAGTACTTC. It encodes CASSLLGPVEQYF. The V gene is TRBV5-1, the J gene TRBJ2-7, with a possible D match to TRBD1 (5 bases). Germline values: CDR1 SGHRS, CDR2 YFSETQ. V was clipped by 1 base and J by 6 bases, with 11 bases between them. This CDR3 region has 13 residues.